One and the same sample provided the 3 T cell receptor beta chains below, sequenced in a study of T-cell memory formation after mild COVID-19. From the 5' RACE reads, TCRdb called clonotypes with MiXCR, one entry per CDR3 protein. This table holds under 300,000 distinct CDR3 sequences, approximately 9% found once. Sequenced: PBMCs or a T cell subset sorted from them (not recorded which). The receptors were gathered from a man aged 18 to 35 who had mild COVID-19 (a few samples of this study predate the infection). Cell type and time point are not known.

This chain links TRBV12-3 or TRBV12-4 with TRBJ2-1, with a possible D match to TRBD2 (5 bases). V lost 5 bases, J lost 5 bases, and 16 bases lay in between. This CDR3 spans 15 amino acids. For the CDR3, the DNA is TGTGCCAGCAGTCCCCCCCGGGGTTTGGACAATGAGCAGTTCTTC. Protein product: CASSPPRGLDNEQFF.

This clonotype has just a few counts. V gene TRBV20-1 combines with J gene TRBJ2-1; D gene ambiguous. Trimming pared 5 bases from V and 3 bases from J, leaving 2 bases between. The CDR3 totals 10 residues. Germline loops: CDR1 DFQATT, CDR2 SNEGSKA (reference sequence). The CDR3 sequence is CSADYNEQFF. Here the CDR3 DNA reads TGCAGTGCTGACTACAATGAGCAGTTCTTC.

The CDR3 nucleotides are TGTGCCAGCAGCCGCCGCGTTGGGAGCTCCTACAATGAGCAGTTCTTC. It translates to CASSRRVGSSYNEQFF. The chain recombines TRBV6-6 with TRBJ2-1; D perhaps matches TRBD2 (5 bases). Trimming removed 6 bases from V and 0 bases from J, with 15 bases in between. The CDR3 runs 16 residues. Per the germline V gene, CDR1 is MNHNY and CDR2 is SVGAGI (reference sequence).